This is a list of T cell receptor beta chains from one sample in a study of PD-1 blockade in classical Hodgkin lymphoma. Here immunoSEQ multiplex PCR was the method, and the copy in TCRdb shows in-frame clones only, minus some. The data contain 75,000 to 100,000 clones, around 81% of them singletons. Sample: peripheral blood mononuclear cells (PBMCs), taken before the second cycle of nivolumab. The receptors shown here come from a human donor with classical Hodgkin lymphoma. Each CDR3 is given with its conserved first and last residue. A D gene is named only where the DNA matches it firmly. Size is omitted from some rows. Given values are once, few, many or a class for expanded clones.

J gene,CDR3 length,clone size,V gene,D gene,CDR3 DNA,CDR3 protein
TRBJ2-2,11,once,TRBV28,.,TGTGCCAGCATAGGGACTGGGGAGCTGTTTTTT,CASIGTGELFF
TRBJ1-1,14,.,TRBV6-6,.,TGTGCCAGCAGTTATCGGGGGGCGGACACTGAAGCTTTCTTT,CASSYRGADTEAFF
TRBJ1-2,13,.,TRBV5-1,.,TGCGCCAGCAGCTTGGGGGGGAACTATGGCTACACCTTC,CASSLGGNYGYTF
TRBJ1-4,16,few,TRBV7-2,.,TGTGCCAGCAGCCGGGTCGCTCTTGCAACTAATGAAAAACTGTTTTTT,CASSRVALATNEKLFF
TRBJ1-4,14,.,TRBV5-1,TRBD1,TGCGCCAGCAGCCCCGGGACAGTTAATGAAAAACTGTTTTTT,CASSPGTVNEKLFF
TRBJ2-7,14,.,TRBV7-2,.,TGTGCCAGCAGCTTAGGTGGTGAAGGGCTCGAGCAGTACTTC,CASSLGGEGLEQYF
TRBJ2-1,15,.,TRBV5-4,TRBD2,TGTGCCAGCAGCTCCGGGACTAGCGGTTACAATGAGCAGTTCTTC,CASSSGTSGYNEQFF
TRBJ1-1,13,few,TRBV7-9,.,TGTGCCAGCAGCTTAGACACGAACACTGAAGCTTTCTTT,CASSLDTNTEAFF
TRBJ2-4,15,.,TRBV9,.,TGTGCCAGCAGCGTAGCGGGAGTCGGCGGAGACATTCAGTACTTC,CASSVAGVGGDIQYF
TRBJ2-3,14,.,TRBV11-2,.,TGTGCCAGCAGCTTAGAACACGGCACAGATACGCAGTATTTT,CASSLEHGTDTQYF
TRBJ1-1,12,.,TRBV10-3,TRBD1,TGTGCCGCAAGTCCCGGGACAGGGGAAGCTTTCTTT,CAASPGTGEAFF
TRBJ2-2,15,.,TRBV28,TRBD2,TGTGCCAGCAGAAACGGCGGGGGGGGCACCGGGGAGCTGTTTTTT,CASRNGGGGTGELFF
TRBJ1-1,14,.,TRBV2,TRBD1,TGTGCCAGCCTACAGGGGGCAGGGCACACTGAAGCTTTCTTT,CASLQGAGHTEAFF
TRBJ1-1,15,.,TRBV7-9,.,TGTGCCAGCAGCTTATCCAGGGGCGCGAACACTGAAGCTTTCTTT,CASSLSRGANTEAFF
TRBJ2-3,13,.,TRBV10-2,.,TGCGCCAGCAGTGTAACTAGCACAGATACGCAGTATTTT,CASSVTSTDTQYF
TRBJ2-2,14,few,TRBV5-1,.,TGCGCCAGCAGCTTGGTCGCGGACACCGGGGAGCTGTTTTTT,CASSLVADTGELFF
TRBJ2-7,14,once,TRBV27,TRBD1,TGTGCCACCTCTCTGGGACAGGGGGCGCGGGAGCAGTACTTC,CATSLGQGAREQYF
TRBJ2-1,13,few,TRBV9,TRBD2,TGTGCCAGCGGACTAGCGGGGGGCGGTGAGCAGTTCTTC,CASGLAGGGEQFF
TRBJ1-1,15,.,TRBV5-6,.,TGTGCCAGCAGCTTCGGGGATGGTAAGAACACTGAAGCTTTCTTT,CASSFGDGKNTEAFF
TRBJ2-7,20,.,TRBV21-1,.,TGTGCCAGCAGCACCCCACCCTCGGGCGGGAGAAGGATGAAGAATTACGAGCAGTACTTC,CASSTPPSGGRRMKNYEQYF
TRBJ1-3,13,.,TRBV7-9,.,TGTGCCAGCAGCTCCAATTCTGGAAACACCATATATTTT,CASSSNSGNTIYF
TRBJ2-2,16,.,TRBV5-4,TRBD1,TGTGCCAGCAGCCTTCCGGGACAGGTGCTCACCGGGGAGCTGTTTTTT,CASSLPGQVLTGELFF
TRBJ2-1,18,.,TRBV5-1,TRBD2,TGCGCCAGCAGCTTGGTGCTAGCGGGAGGGATGGGGAACAATGAGCAGTTCTTC,CASSLVLAGGMGNNEQFF
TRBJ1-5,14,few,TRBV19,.,TGTGCCAGTAGTATTGGGGCAGCCAATCAGCCCCAGCATTTT,CASSIGAANQPQHF
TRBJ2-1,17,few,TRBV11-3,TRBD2,TGTGCCAGCAGCTTAGGACTAGCGTCGAGCTCCTACAATGAGCAGTTCTTC,CASSLGLASSSYNEQFF
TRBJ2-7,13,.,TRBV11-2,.,TGTGCCAGCAGCTTCCACTTGTCCTACGAGCAGTACTTC,CASSFHLSYEQYF
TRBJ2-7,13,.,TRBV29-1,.,TGCAGCGCCCGAGGACCTGCGAGCTACGAGCAGTACTTC,CSARGPASYEQYF
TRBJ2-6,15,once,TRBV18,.,TGTGCCAGCTCACCACCAGGGTCTGGGGCCAACGTCCTGACTTTC,CASSPPGSGANVLTF
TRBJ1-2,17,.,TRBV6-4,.,TGTGCCGGCGAGCGAGCGGCCGGCCCCGCGGTGTGGGGTGGCTACACCTTC,CAGERAAGPAVWGGYTF
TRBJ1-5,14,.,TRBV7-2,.,TGTGCCAGCAGCGTACAGGGCGGCAATCAGCCCCAGCATTTT,CASSVQGGNQPQHF
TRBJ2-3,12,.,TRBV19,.,TGTGCCAGTAAGGGGGTCACAGATACGCAGTATTTT,CASKGVTDTQYF
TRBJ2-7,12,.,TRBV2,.,TGTGCCAGCAGACATTTGCCCTACGAGCAGTACTTC,CASRHLPYEQYF
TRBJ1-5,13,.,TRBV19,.,TGTGCCAGTAGTCACGATAGCAATCAGCCCCAGCATTTT,CASSHDSNQPQHF
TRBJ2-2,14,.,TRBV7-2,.,TGTGCCAGCAGCTTAGACGGGAACACCGGGGAGCTGTTTTTT,CASSLDGNTGELFF
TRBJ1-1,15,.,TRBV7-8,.,TGTGCCAGCAGCTTAGTCTCCAATGGGGAGACTGAAGCTTTCTTT,CASSLVSNGETEAFF
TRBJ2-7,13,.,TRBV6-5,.,TGTGCCAGCAGTTGGGCCAGGGGCCGGGAGCAGTACTTC,CASSWARGREQYF
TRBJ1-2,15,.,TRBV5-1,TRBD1,TGCGCCAGCAGCTTGGCCGGGACAGGGAACTATGGCTACACCTTC,CASSLAGTGNYGYTF
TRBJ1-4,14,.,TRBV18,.,TGTGCCAGCTCACCACGGAACGATAATGAAAAACTGTTTTTT,CASSPRNDNEKLFF
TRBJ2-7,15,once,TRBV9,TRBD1,TGTGCCAGCAGCGTGGAGGGGACAGGGATGGGGGAGCAGTACTTC,CASSVEGTGMGEQYF
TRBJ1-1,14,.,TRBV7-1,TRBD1,TGTGCCAGCAGCCTACAGGGGGCGCGTACTGAAGCTTTCTTT,CASSLQGARTEAFF
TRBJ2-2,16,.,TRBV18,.,TGTGCCAGCTCACCACCGTACAGGTCGAACACCGGGGAGCTGTTTTTT,CASSPPYRSNTGELFF
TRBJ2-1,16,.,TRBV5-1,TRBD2,TGCGCCAGCAGCCCTAGGACTAGCGGGAAGGGAAATGAGCAGTTCTTC,CASSPRTSGKGNEQFF
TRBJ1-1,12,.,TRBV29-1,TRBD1,TGCAGCGTTGGGGACAGAAACACTGAAGCTTTCTTT,CSVGDRNTEAFF
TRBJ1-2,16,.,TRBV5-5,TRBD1,TGTGCCAGCAGGGCTACGGGACAGATCGGTTCGGGCGGCTACACCTTC,CASRATGQIGSGGYTF
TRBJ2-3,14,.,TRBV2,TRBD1,TGTGCCAGCAGAACGGACAGGGGCACAGATACGCAGTATTTT,CASRTDRGTDTQYF
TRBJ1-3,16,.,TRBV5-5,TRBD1,TGTGCCAGCAGCTTGGGACAGGGGGCAGCTGGAAACACCATATATTTT,CASSLGQGAAGNTIYF
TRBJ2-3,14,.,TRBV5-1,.,TGCGCCAGCAGCTTGATCCCTAGCACAGATACGCAGTATTTT,CASSLIPSTDTQYF
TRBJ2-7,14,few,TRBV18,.,TGTGCCAGCTCACCAACCCAGGGGATCCACGAGCAGTACTTC,CASSPTQGIHEQYF
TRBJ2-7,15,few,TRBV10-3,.,TGTGCCATCAGTGATTCGGAGAACCAGTTGAACGAGCAGTACTTC,CAISDSENQLNEQYF
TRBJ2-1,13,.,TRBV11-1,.,TGTGCCAGCAGCTCAGGGGTAGGGGATGAGCAGTTCTTC,CASSSGVGDEQFF
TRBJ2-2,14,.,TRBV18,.,TGTGCCAGCTCACCCACCGCGAACACCGGGGAGCTGTTTTTT,CASSPTANTGELFF
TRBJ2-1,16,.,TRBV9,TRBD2,TGTGCCAGCAGCGCCTGGACTAGCGGGAGGGCCGTTGAGCAGTTCTTC,CASSAWTSGRAVEQFF
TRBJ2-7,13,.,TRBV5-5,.,TGTGCCAGCAGCTTGAGCCCGTCCTACGAGCAGTACTTC,CASSLSPSYEQYF
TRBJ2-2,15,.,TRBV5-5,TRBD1,TGTGCCAGCAGCTTGAGACAGGGGGCTACCGGGGAGCTGTTTTTT,CASSLRQGATGELFF
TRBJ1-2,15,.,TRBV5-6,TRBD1,TGTGCCAGCAGCTTACAGGGGGCGAAGATAGGTGGCTACACCTTC,CASSLQGAKIGGYTF
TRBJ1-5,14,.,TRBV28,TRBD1,TGTGCCAGCAGTCATCAGACAGGGCGGCAGCCCCAGCATTTT,CASSHQTGRQPQHF